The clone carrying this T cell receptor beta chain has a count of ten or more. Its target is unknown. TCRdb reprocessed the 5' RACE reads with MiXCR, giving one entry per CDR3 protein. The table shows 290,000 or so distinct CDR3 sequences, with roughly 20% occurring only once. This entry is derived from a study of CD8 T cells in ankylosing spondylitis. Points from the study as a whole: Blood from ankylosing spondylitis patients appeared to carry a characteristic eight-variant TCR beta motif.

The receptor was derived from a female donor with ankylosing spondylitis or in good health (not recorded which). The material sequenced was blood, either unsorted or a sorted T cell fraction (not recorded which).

This chain's CDR3 is CASSLSGAKNIQYF. The CDR3 coding sequence is TGTGCCAGCAGCTTATCCGGGGCTAAAAACATTCAGTACTTC. V gene TRBV11-2 combines with J gene TRBJ2-4, with D perhaps matching TRBD1 or TRBD2 (5 bases each). Germline CDR1 and CDR2: SGHAT and FQNNGV. Trimming cost V 2 bases and J 4 bases, with 9 bases left between them. The CDR3 length is 14 residues.